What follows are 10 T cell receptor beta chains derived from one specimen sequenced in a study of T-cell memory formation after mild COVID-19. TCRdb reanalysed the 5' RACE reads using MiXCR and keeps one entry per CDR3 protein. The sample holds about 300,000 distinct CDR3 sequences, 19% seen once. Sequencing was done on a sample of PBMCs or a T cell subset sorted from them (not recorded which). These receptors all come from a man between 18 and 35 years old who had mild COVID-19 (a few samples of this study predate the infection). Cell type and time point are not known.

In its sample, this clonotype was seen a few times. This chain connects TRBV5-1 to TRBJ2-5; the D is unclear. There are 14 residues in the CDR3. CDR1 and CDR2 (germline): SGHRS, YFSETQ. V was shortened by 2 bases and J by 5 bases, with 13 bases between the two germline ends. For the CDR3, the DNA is TGCGCCAGCAGCTTCGTCCCAGGTACCGAGACCCAGTACTTC. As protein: CASSFVPGTETQYF.

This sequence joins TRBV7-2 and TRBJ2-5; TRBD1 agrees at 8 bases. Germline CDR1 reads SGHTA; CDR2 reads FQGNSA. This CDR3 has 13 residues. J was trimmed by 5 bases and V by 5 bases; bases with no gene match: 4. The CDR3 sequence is CASSPGGWETQYF. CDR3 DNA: TGTGCCAGCAGCCCAGGGGGCTGGGAGACCCAGTACTTC.

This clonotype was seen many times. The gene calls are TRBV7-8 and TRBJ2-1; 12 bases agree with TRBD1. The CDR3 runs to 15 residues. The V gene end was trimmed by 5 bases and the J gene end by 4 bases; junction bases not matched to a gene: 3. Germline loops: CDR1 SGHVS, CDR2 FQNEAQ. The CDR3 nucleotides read TGTGCCAGCAGCAGGGACAGGGGGCAGTACAATGAGCAGTTCTTC. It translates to CASSRDRGQYNEQFF.

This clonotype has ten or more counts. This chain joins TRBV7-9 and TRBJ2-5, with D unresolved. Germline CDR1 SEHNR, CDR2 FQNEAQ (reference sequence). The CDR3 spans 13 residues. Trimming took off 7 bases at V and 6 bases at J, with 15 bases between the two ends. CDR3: CASTPDRLKTQYF. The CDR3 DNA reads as TGTGCCAGCACCCCGGACCGTCTAAAGACCCAGTACTTC.

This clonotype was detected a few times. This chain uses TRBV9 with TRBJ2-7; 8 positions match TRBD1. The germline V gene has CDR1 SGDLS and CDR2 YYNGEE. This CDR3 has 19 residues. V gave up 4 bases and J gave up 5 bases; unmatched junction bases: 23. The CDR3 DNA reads TGTGCCAGCAGCCCAAGCGGTCGGACAGGGCTTGGGGATGGTCACGAGCAGTACTTC. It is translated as CASSPSGRTGLGDGHEQYF.

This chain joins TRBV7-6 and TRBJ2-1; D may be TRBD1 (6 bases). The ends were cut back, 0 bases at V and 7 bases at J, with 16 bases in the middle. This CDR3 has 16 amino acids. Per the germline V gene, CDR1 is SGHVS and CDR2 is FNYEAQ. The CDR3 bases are TGTGCCAGCAGCTTAGCCGAGTGGGCAGGGGAAAATGAGCAGTTCTTC. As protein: CASSLAEWAGENEQFF.

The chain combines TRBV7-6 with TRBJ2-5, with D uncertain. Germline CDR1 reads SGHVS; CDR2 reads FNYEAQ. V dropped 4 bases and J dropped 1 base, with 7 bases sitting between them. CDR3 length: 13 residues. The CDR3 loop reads CASSWHSQETQYF. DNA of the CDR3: TGTGCCAGCAGCTGGCACAGCCAAGAGACCCAGTACTTC.

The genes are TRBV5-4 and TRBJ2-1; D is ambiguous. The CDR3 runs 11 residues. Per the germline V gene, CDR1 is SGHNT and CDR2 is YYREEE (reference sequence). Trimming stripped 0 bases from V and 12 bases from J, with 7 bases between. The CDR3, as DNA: TGTGCCAGCAGCTTGGCCGCACGGCAGTTCTTC. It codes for CASSLAARQFF.

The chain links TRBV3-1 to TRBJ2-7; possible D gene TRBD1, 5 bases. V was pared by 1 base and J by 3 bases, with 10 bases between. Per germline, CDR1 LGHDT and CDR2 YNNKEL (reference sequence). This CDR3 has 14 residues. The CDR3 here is CASSQGWGSYEQYF. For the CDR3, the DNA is TGTGCCAGCAGCCAAGGATGGGGCAGCTACGAGCAGTACTTC.

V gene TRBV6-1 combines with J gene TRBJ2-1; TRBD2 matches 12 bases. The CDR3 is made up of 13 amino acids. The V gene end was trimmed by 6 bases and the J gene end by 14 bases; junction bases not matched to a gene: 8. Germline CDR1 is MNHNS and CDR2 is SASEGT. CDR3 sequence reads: CASSNLAGGLKFF. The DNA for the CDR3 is TGTGCCAGCAGCAACCTAGCGGGGGGGCTGAAGTTCTTC.